This T cell receptor beta chain was profiled in a study of T cells after yellow fever vaccination. Study-wide background: Fractions containing few cells were prepared with SMART-Seq v4 Ultra Low Input.

As regards this clonotype: Antigen specificity is unknown.

Study observations and caveats: Re-detected after boosting: most primary clones, 96% of CD4 and about 85% of CD8.

This CDR3 has 16 residues. V dropped 5 bases and J dropped 0 bases, with 15 bases sitting between them. Germline loops: CDR1 SGHTA, CDR2 FQGTGA. TCRdb analysed the 5' RACE reads with MiXCR anew, one entry per CDR3 protein. The sample consists of about 430,000 distinct CDR3 sequences, about 17% of them appearing once. The TCR sequence derives from a man between 18 and 29 years old who received the YFV17D yellow fever vaccine. The sequencing used PBMCs, collected before the yellow fever booster vaccination. The genes are TRBV7-3 and TRBJ2-3; D assignment may be TRBD1 or TRBD2 (6 bases each). The CDR3 here is CASSPRRGASTDTQYF. The CDR3 nucleotides are TGTGCCAGCAGCCCAAGGAGGGGGGCTAGCACAGATACGCAGTATTTT.